This T cell receptor (beta chain) appears in the sequencing data of a study of blood T cell repertoires in COVID-19 (dated by TCRdb to between 2020 and 2021). For the wider study: Samples covering the acute and convalescent phases of COVID-19 were provided by collaborators in the United States, Italy and Spain. The prospective study material was composed of cDNA or gDNA derived from T cells, B-cell-depleted T cells, or PBMCs. Subjects who had been exposed to COVID-19, were actively infected with it, or had recovered from it provided the deeply sampled blood TCRbeta repertoires that made up the dataset. A freely available public database, intended as a resource for researchers studying the immune response to SARS-CoV-2, is where the repertoires were released. The samples were drawn from two sources: the first 160 participants of the ongoing ImmuneRACE study, and 950 to 1,500 subjects contributed by 6 global collaborators. A de-identified subject ID, COVID-19 status, age in years and sex were almost always included in the sample metadata. Where available, HLA class I and class II types were obtained from metadata supplied by the sample provider rather than from assay-based typing.

Enrolling through a virtual design, the prospective study's participants ranged in age from roughly 18 to 95 years and lived across 20 to 25 United States geographic areas. In the prospective study, cohorts were assigned on the basis of participant-reported clinical history obtained from a screening survey and a study questionnaire. In the prospective study, whole blood, serum and a nasopharyngeal or oropharyngeal swab were collected from each participant by mobile phlebotomists. Additional blood draws and questionnaires over an approximately 2-month period could optionally be provided by prospective study participants. Before DNA extraction, blood samples from the prospective study were shipped at room temperature or frozen. Results the study describes overall, beyond this receptor: The amount of clinical and demographic metadata varied by source and participant and was provided uncurated.

CDR1 and CDR2 are drawn from the germline V gene: MNHEY, SVGAGI. The CDR3 runs 12 amino acids, cysteine and phenylalanine included. Here the CDR3 DNA is all that survives: 36 bases in frame from base 1. A distance of 12 bases separates the germline ends of V and J, which lose 6 bases and 7 bases respectively. Regarding this clone: Its antigen is not yet known. Base qualities are not provided; no much larger clone lies one nucleotide away.

The immunoSEQ Assay, a bias-controlled multiplex PCR, was used to amplify TCRbeta CDR3 regions from genomic DNA. In the paper's pipeline: The number of nucleated cells in each sample was estimated from the amplification of reference gene primers within the assay. To quantify the absolute abundance of each unique TCRbeta CDR3 rearrangement, sequence reads were collapsed and filtered. For each sample, productive Simpson clonality was calculated as the square root of Simpson's diversity index across productive rearrangements. TCRdb mirrors the immuneACCESS table, restricted to in-frame sequences. Some clones are absent from its copies; in checked studies, under half trace to an unresolved V gene, and the reason for the others is unknown. V, J and clone size reflect that table, while D and trimming were determined from the DNA. The sample has a few hundred thousand clones on record, 88% of them singletons. Roughly 2.4% of the sample goes to the ten largest clones.

What was sequenced was PBMCs or T cells enriched from blood (not recorded which). The rearranged chain carries TRBV6-5 and TRBJ1-2; the D gene is perhaps TRBD1, from 5 matching bases. The TCR comes from a woman aged 40 to 55 with acute COVID-19. Read as DNA, the sequence is TGTGCCAGCAGACTCATTAGGGGTGGCTACACCTTC. This sequence encodes CASRLIRGGYTF.